A selection of T cell receptor beta chains follows, all from one sample in a study of a mutant IDH1 vaccine in newly diagnosed glioma. Sequencing was performed with immunoSEQ multiplex PCR; in TCRdb, only in-frame clones are kept and a portion is missing. Counted here are some 55,000 clones, about 90% occurring once; the ten biggest clones make up roughly 5.1%. No antigen has been identified for these receptors. The sequencing here drew on PBMCs, taken from a glioma patient whose treatment included an IDH1 peptide vaccine. These receptors were collected from a woman aged 40-49 years with glioma. The CDR3 runs from the conserved cysteine through the conserved F or W. D genes are given only for firm matches. The size entry is marked missing in some rows and otherwise reads once, few, many or a size class.

. | TRBJ2-5 | . | TRBV6-5 | CASSYSVIQETQYF | TGTGCCAGCAGTTATTCCGTTATCCAAGAGACCCAGTACTTC
TRBD1 | TRBJ1-5 | once | TRBV6-5 | CASKTGTGNNQPQHF | TGTGCCAGCAAAACCGGGACAGGAAACAATCAGCCCCAGCATTTT
. | TRBJ2-1 | . | TRBV11-2 | CASSPSDEQFF | TGTGCCAGCAGCCCGAGCGATGAGCAGTTCTTC
. | TRBJ1-6 | . | TRBV6-5 | CASRPGSSYNSPLHF | TGTGCCAGCAGGCCAGGCAGCTCCTATAATTCACCCCTCCACTTT
. | TRBJ1-2 | once | TRBV6-5 | CATTDSRYYGYTF | TGTGCCACTACGGACAGCCGATACTATGGCTACACCTTC
TRBD1 | TRBJ2-3 | . | TRBV6-5 | CASSPGGASTDTQYF | TGTGCCAGCAGCCCAGGGGGAGCTAGCACAGATACGCAGTATTTT
. | TRBJ1-2 | . | TRBV6-4 | CASSDSGRNYGYTF | TGTGCCAGCAGTGACAGCGGCCGAAACTATGGCTACACCTTC
. | TRBJ2-7 | . | TRBV5-4 | CASSGAGYEQYF | TGTGCCAGCAGCGGGGCGGGGTACGAGCAGTACTTC
TRBD2 | TRBJ2-2 | . | TRBV5-4 | CASSLAGGRVNTGELFF | TGTGCCAGCAGCTTGGCCGGCGGGAGAGTCAACACCGGGGAGCTGTTTTTT
. | TRBJ1-1 | . | TRBV5-1 | CASSLNTEAFF | TGCGCCAGCAGCTTGAATACTGAAGCTTTCTTT
TRBD1 | TRBJ2-7 | . | TRBV18 | CASSPITGGSYEQYF | TGTGCCAGCTCACCAATAACAGGGGGCTCCTACGAGCAGTACTTC
TRBD2 | TRBJ2-3 | . | TRBV30 | CAWRRLARSTDTQYF | TGTGCCTGGAGAAGACTAGCACGGAGCACAGATACGCAGTATTTT
TRBD2 | TRBJ2-3 | once | TRBV5-4 | CASSYRLAENPTQYF | TGTGCCAGCAGCTACAGACTAGCAGAGAACCCAACGCAGTATTTT
. | TRBJ1-4 | . | TRBV5-1 | CASSFGGSNEKLFF | TGCGCCAGCAGCTTCGGGGGTTCTAATGAAAAACTGTTTTTT
TRBD2 | TRBJ2-1 | . | TRBV13 | CASSPRLAPSYNEQFF | TGTGCCAGCAGCCCTAGACTAGCTCCTAGTTACAATGAGCAGTTCTTC
. | TRBJ1-1 | . | TRBV5-1 | CASSSRPLSGTEAFF | TGCGCCAGCAGCTCCCGACCCTTGAGCGGTACTGAAGCTTTCTTT
TRBD1 | TRBJ2-2 | . | TRBV10-1 | CASSLTGAGELFF | TGCGCCAGCAGTCTCACAGGGGCCGGGGAGCTGTTTTTT
TRBD1 | TRBJ2-1 | . | TRBV5-6 | CASSLPRGLNEQFF | TGTGCCAGCAGCTTGCCCAGGGGGCTGAATGAGCAGTTCTTC
. | TRBJ1-2 | . | TRBV5-1 | CASTRTATDYGYTF | TGCGCCAGCACCCGGACAGCCACCGACTATGGCTACACCTTC
. | TRBJ2-1 | . | TRBV10-1 | CASSEGQAGDEQFF | TGCGCCAGCAGTGAAGGACAGGCGGGGGATGAGCAGTTCTTC
TRBD2 | TRBJ2-1 | . | TRBV30 | CAAGQGALGTSGRSSYNEQFF | TGTGCAGCGGGACAGGGGGCTTTGGGGACTAGCGGGAGGAGCTCCTACAATGAGCAGTTCTTC
. | TRBJ1-1 | . | TRBV5-1 | CASSPWTAYTEAFF | TGCGCCAGCAGCCCCTGGACGGCTTACACTGAAGCTTTCTTT
TRBD2 | TRBJ2-3 | once | TRBV7-2 | CASSSISLAGGRTDTQYF | TGTGCCAGCAGCTCAATCTCTCTGGCGGGGGGGAGGACAGATACGCAGTATTTT
. | TRBJ1-4 | . | TRBV5-1 | CASYSDADEKLFF | TGCGCCAGCTATTCGGACGCGGATGAAAAACTGTTTTTT
. | TRBJ1-1 | . | TRBV14 | CASSQGSPEAFF | TGTGCCAGCAGCCAAGGAAGCCCTGAAGCTTTCTTT
. | TRBJ1-1 | . | TRBV6-6 | CASLDTEAFF | TGTGCCAGTCTGGACACTGAAGCTTTCTTT
. | TRBJ2-6 | . | TRBV11-2 | CASSLIGSGANVLTF | TGTGCCAGCAGCTTGATAGGATCTGGGGCCAACGTCCTGACTTTC
. | TRBJ2-7 | . | TRBV6-6 | CASIQGSSGSYEQYF | TGTGCCAGCATCCAGGGGTCTAGCGGATCCTACGAGCAGTACTTC
. | TRBJ2-5 | . | TRBV5-6 | CASSSAFPGAQETQYF | TGTGCCAGCAGCTCCGCCTTCCCGGGGGCCCAAGAGACCCAGTACTTC
. | TRBJ1-3 | . | TRBV25-1 | CASRTFSGNTIYF | TGTGCCAGCAGGACATTCTCTGGAAACACCATATATTTT
. | TRBJ2-5 | . | TRBV7-2 | CASSLGQSETQYF | TGTGCCAGCAGCTTAGGACAATCGGAGACCCAGTACTTC
. | TRBJ2-2 | . | TRBV5-1 | CASNTLGVSVATGELFF | TGCGCCAGCAACACACTCGGCGTTTCCGTGGCTACCGGGGAGCTGTTTTTT
. | TRBJ1-1 | . | TRBV6-5 | CASSYGGARDTEAFF | TGTGCCAGCAGTTACGGGGGGGCGCGGGACACTGAAGCTTTCTTT
TRBD1 | TRBJ2-7 | . | TRBV27 | CASSPPGQPYEQYF | TGTGCCAGCAGCCCCCCGGGACAGCCCTACGAGCAGTACTTC
TRBD2 | TRBJ2-1 | few | TRBV11-2 | CASSSRDRTSGRTYNEQFF | TGTGCCAGCAGCTCCCGGGATCGGACTAGCGGGAGGACCTACAATGAGCAGTTCTTC
TRBD1 | TRBJ1-1 | . | TRBV18 | CASSPRSGQGFFAEAFF | TGTGCCAGCTCACCGAGATCCGGACAGGGTTTTTTCGCTGAAGCTTTCTTT
. | TRBJ1-3 | . | TRBV4-1 | CASSQVPVGAGVSFSGNTIYF | TGCGCCAGCAGCCAAGTCCCCGTAGGGGCTGGGGTCTCATTCTCTGGAAACACCATATATTTT
TRBD1 | TRBJ2-5 | . | TRBV5-1 | CASSSGTGVRETQYF | TGCGCCAGCAGTTCCGGGACAGGGGTACGAGAGACCCAGTACTTC
TRBD1 | TRBJ2-7 | . | TRBV19 | CASSPQRQGVHEQYF | TGTGCCAGTAGCCCACAGAGACAGGGAGTTCACGAGCAGTACTTC
. | TRBJ1-2 | . | TRBV6-5 | CASSAGGSYGGYTF | TGTGCCAGCAGCGCTGGGGGGTCTTATGGGGGCTACACCTTC
. | TRBJ2-6 | once | TRBV2 | CAVLGTQDSGANVLTF | TGTGCCGTATTGGGGACGCAGGACTCTGGGGCCAACGTCCTGACTTTC
. | TRBJ2-1 | . | TRBV2 | CASSAQNEGEQFF | TGTGCCAGCAGTGCACAGAATGAGGGTGAGCAGTTCTTC
TRBD1 | TRBJ1-2 | . | TRBV18 | CASSLGDRHYGYTF | TGTGCCAGCTCCCTAGGGGACAGACACTATGGCTACACCTTC
. | TRBJ2-5 | . | TRBV30 | CAWSIPPGTQYF | TGTGCCTGGAGTATTCCCCCCGGGACCCAGTACTTC
TRBD1 | TRBJ1-1 | . | TRBV2 | CASRGQTNTEAFF | TGTGCCAGCAGGGGACAGACCAACACTGAAGCTTTCTTT
TRBD2 | TRBJ2-3 | . | TRBV9 | CASSSGAGEDTQYF | TGTGCCAGCAGTAGCGGGGCGGGTGAAGATACGCAGTATTTT
. | TRBJ2-1 | once | TRBV6-5 | CASTSGYLQFF | TGTGCCAGCACTTCCGGGTACCTACAGTTCTTC
. | TRBJ2-7 | . | TRBV4-1 | CASSQASAYEQYF | TGCGCCAGCAGCCAAGCCAGTGCCTACGAGCAGTACTTC
. | TRBJ2-6 | . | TRBV7-2 | CASSFGSSGANVLTF | TGTGCCAGCAGCTTTGGGTCCTCTGGGGCCAACGTCCTGACTTTC
TRBD1 | TRBJ2-5 | . | TRBV30 | CAWSAGQTYQETQYF | TGTGCCTGGAGTGCGGGACAGACCTACCAAGAGACCCAGTACTTC
. | TRBJ2-1 | medium-sized | TRBV2 | CASSGLDRGDNEQFF | TGTGCCAGCAGTGGCTTGGACAGAGGGGACAATGAGCAGTTCTTC
TRBD1 | TRBJ2-1 | . | TRBV2 | CASSAQGQGNEQFF | TGTGCCAGCAGCGCCCAGGGACAGGGAAATGAGCAGTTCTTC
TRBD2 | TRBJ2-1 | . | TRBV30 | CAWSELAFAEQFF | TGTGCCTGGAGTGAACTAGCGTTTGCTGAGCAGTTCTTC
. | TRBJ2-1 | . | TRBV18 | CASSPYIDAPEQFF | TGTGCCAGCTCACCTTATATAGACGCGCCTGAGCAGTTCTTC